These 31 T cell receptor beta chains were all obtained from the same sample, sequenced in a study of T-cell reconstitution after alpha-beta-depleted transplantation in children (dated by TCRdb to the mid-2010s). Interpreted using the paper, the time point label stands for: day 60 (about 2 months) after transplantation. The sample's treatment or condition label, in plain terms: allogeneic hematopoietic cell transplantation with graft depleted of TCRalphabeta T cells and CD19 B cells. Libraries were made using PCR. TCRdb records Illumina HiSeq 2500 as the sequencer. TCR library preparation used molecular barcoding, with unique molecular identifiers applied to normalize quantification of the TCRbeta repertoire. The public sequencing data were trimmed at Q25 with fastp and processed into clonotypes with MiXCR by TCRdb, which kept only in-frame beta chains. Each entry merges the rows of one CDR3 protein and shows their most common DNA and genes. The sample includes over 15,000 distinct CDR3 sequences, with 7.7% observed a single time. The ten largest clones add up to just over 35% of the sample.

This sample comprised PBMCs, mostly from graft donor cells, obtained 60 days after TCRalphabeta/CD19-depleted stem cell transplant. These receptors were collected from a boy under three years old who had a stem cell transplant for Wiskott-Aldrich syndrome, so the T cells may come from the graft donor.

This clonotype was detected a few times. V usage is TRBV5-5 and J usage is TRBJ2-7; 10 bases line up with TRBD2. With V trimmed by 1 base and J by 1 base, 11 bases remained unmatched. CDR1 is SGHKS, CDR2 YYEKEE, per germline (reference sequence). This CDR3 has 18 amino acids. For the CDR3, the DNA is TGTGCCAGCAGCTTGAGTCATGTGGGACTAGCGAATTCCTACGAGCAGTACTTC. It encodes CASSLSHVGLANSYEQYF.

This clonotype was counted at least ten times. The rearrangement uses TRBV15 and TRBJ1-1; D is possibly TRBD1 (6 bases). The CDR3 has 14 residues. Trimming removed 2 bases at V and 7 bases at J, with 14 bases between. In germline, CDR1 is LNHNV, CDR2 YYDKDF (reference sequence). The CDR3 region is CATSRLDRGREAFF. Written as DNA, the CDR3 is TGTGCCACCAGCAGATTGGACAGAGGTCGTGAAGCTTTCTTT. Full variable domain (rest looked up from reference TRBV15 and TRBJ1-1): DAMVIQNPRYQVTQFGKPVTLSCSQTLNHNVMYWYQQKSSQAPKLLFHYYDKDFNNEADTPDNFQSRRPNTSFCFLDIRSPGLGDTAMYLCATSRLDRGREAFFGQGTRLTVV.

This clonotype was seen repeatedly, ten times or more. CDR3 amino acids: CASLRGRRLYF. The CDR3, as DNA: TGTGCCAGTCTACGGGGTCGACGGCTGTACTTC. The gene calls are TRBV12-3 or TRBV12-4 and TRBJ2-7; D possibly corresponds to TRBD2 (5 bases). CDR3 size: 11 residues. The V and J ends lost 9 bases and 12 bases respectively, with 18 bases between them.

This clonotype was found many times. This chain uses TRBV6-2 or TRBV6-3 with TRBJ2-1; D not resolved. CDR1 MNHEY and CDR2 SVGEGT come from the germline V gene. Trimming stripped 5 bases from V and 8 bases from J, with 7 bases between. The CDR3 has 11 residues. CDR3 residues: CASSALYEQFF. As DNA, the CDR3 is TGTGCCAGCAGTGCCTTATATGAGCAGTTCTTC.

This clonotype has ten or more counts. The chain carries TRBV7-2 and TRBJ2-5; no clear D. Germline CDR1 and CDR2: SGHTA and FQGNSA. The CDR3 spans 15 residues. Trimming shortened V by 4 bases and J by 5 bases, and 17 bases separated the two germline ends. CDR3 bases: TGTGCCAGCAGCTCCCGGGCCTATGATTGGGAGACCCAGTACTTC. This codes for CASSSRAYDWETQYF.

Concerning this clonotype: One base away lies a much larger clone, so this may be a sequencing read error. The V gene is TRBV7-9, the J gene TRBJ1-2, with D perhaps matching TRBD1 (5 bases). Trimming shortened V by 10 bases and J by 0 bases, and 15 bases separated the two germline ends. The CDR3 length is 14 residues. Germline-derived CDR1 and CDR2 are SEHNR and FQNEAQ (reference sequence). CDR3 nucleotides: TGTGCCACCAGACCCGGGGCGTCTAACTATGGCTACACCTTC. This codes for CATRPGASNYGYTF.

This clonotype showed up just once. This may be a read error: a much more frequent sequence differs by one nucleotide. This chain links TRBV7-2 with TRBJ2-1; the match to TRBD2 covers 7 bases. J was trimmed by 4 bases and V by 2 bases; bases with no gene match: 8. The CDR3 is made up of 16 amino acids. Per germline, CDR1 SGHTA and CDR2 FQGNSA. Written as DNA, the CDR3 is TGTGCCAGCAGCTTATGTTCTAGCGGACTGTACAATGAGCAGTTCTTC. Its translation: CASSLCSSGLYNEQFF.

This clonotype occurred many times. This chain uses TRBV11-3 with TRBJ2-3; D is undetermined. V was trimmed by 3 bases and J by 1 base, leaving 5 bases between them. The length of the CDR3 is 13 residues. Germline lookup yields CDR1 SGHNT and CDR2 YENEEA. CDR3 region: CASSLQGTDTQYF. The CDR3 DNA sequence: TGTGCCAGCAGCTTGCAGGGCACAGATACGCAGTATTTT. Supplemented by reference TRBV11-3 and TRBJ2-3, the full variable domain reads EAGVVQSPRYKIIEKKQPVAFWCNPISGHNTLYWYLQNLGQGPELLIRYENEEAVDDSQLPKDRFSAERLKGVDSTLKIQPAELGDSAVYLCASSLQGTDTQYFGPGTRLTVL.

This clonotype was seen repeatedly, ten times or more. This chain links TRBV7-9 with TRBJ1-2; D not resolved. This CDR3 comprises 16 residues. The germline V gene encodes CDR1 SEHNR and CDR2 FQNEAQ (reference sequence). Trimming removed 5 bases at V and 4 bases at J, with 20 bases between. Written as DNA, the CDR3 is TGTGCCAGCAGCGACCACGACTTCCCAACGCCCTATGGCTACACCTTC. This gives the protein CASSDHDFPTPYGYTF.

This clonotype has at least ten counts. The chain carries TRBV7-9 and TRBJ2-4; D call uncertain. The CDR3 loop spans 16 amino acids. Between the trimmed V and J ends, which lost 2 bases and 0 bases, there was a span of 11 bases. Germline-derived CDR1 and CDR2 are SEHNR and FQNEAQ (reference sequence). CDR3 DNA sequence: TGTGCCAGCAGCTTATTCGGTAGAATAGCCAAAAACATTCAGTACTTC. Translated, it gives CASSLFGRIAKNIQYF.

CDR3: CASSLVGGSIDEQYF. The DNA of the CDR3 is TGTGCCAGCAGCTTAGTTGGCGGGAGTATCGACGAGCAGTACTTC. The chain joins TRBV7-8 to TRBJ2-7; 7 positions match TRBD2. The CDR3 length is 15 residues. With V trimmed by 1 base and J by 5 bases, 8 bases remained unmatched. In germline, CDR1 is SGHVS, CDR2 FQNEAQ. Full variable domain (missing parts from reference TRBV7-8 and TRBJ2-7): GAGVSQSPRYKVAKRGQDVALRCDPISGHVSLFWYQQALGQGPEFLTYFQNEAQLDKSGLPSDRFFAERPEGSVSTLKIQRTQQEDSAVYLCASSLVGGSIDEQYFGPGTRLTVT.

The V call is TRBV10-2, the J call TRBJ2-3; D may be TRBD2 (5 bases). The CDR3 is made up of 13 amino acids. V gave up 6 bases and J gave up 14 bases, with 21 bases separating them. Looked up from germline, CDR1 is WSHSY and CDR2 is SAAADI. In nucleotides, the CDR3 is TGCGCCAGCAGCTGGACTTCGGATACCACTCGGTATTTT. Its translation: CASSWTSDTTRYF.

This clonotype has at least ten counts. The chain couples TRBV24-1 to TRBJ2-1, with TRBD2 matching over 7 bases. The CDR3 extends over 14 amino acids. CDR1 is KGHDR and CDR2 is SFDVKD in the germline V gene. V was pared by 5 bases and J by 4 bases, with 4 bases of the junction left unmatched. The CDR3 spells CATSASGEYNEQFF. In DNA form, the CDR3 reads TGTGCCACCAGTGCTAGCGGTGAATACAATGAGCAGTTCTTC.

This clonotype was counted ten times or more. The CDR3 region is CASSPGGVGANVLTF. Written as DNA, the CDR3 is TGCGCCAGCAGTCCTGGCGGGGTCGGGGCCAACGTCCTGACTTTC. The V gene is TRBV5-1, the J gene TRBJ2-6; D is perhaps TRBD2 (6 bases). The CDR3 length is 15 residues. The V gene lost 5 bases and the J gene lost 4 bases, with 13 bases spanning the gap. Per germline, CDR1 SGHRS and CDR2 YFSETQ.

Many counts were recorded for this clonotype. The rearrangement uses TRBV14 and TRBJ2-1; unclear D gene. CDR3 length: 16 residues. Germline V gene sequence: CDR1 SGHDN, CDR2 FVKESK. V lost 0 bases and J lost 0, with 9 bases in between. The DNA for the CDR3 is TGTGCCAGCAGCCAAGATTTCACCGTCTCCTACAATGAGCAGTTCTTC. This codes for CASSQDFTVSYNEQFF.

This clonotype was recorded at least ten times. The chain employs TRBV7-2 and TRBJ2-4; 9 bases are a match to TRBD2. The CDR3 totals 18 residues. After removal of 1 base from V and 0 bases from J, the junction contained 7 bases not matched to a gene. Germline CDR1 and CDR2: SGHTA and FQGNSA. The CDR3 sequence: CASSLGLAGPLAKNIQYF. The CDR3 region has the DNA TGTGCCAGCAGCTTAGGGCTAGCGGGGCCTCTAGCCAAAAACATTCAGTACTTC.

This clonotype was seen repeatedly, ten times or more. V is TRBV9 and J is TRBJ2-1, with D perhaps matching TRBD2 (5 bases). Looked up from germline, CDR1 is SGDLS and CDR2 is YYNGEE. V gave up 0 bases and J gave up 6 bases, with 16 bases separating them. The CDR3 totals 16 residues. Here the CDR3 reads CASSVEDYGNVNEQFF. The DNA of the CDR3 is TGTGCCAGCAGCGTAGAAGACTACGGAAACGTCAATGAGCAGTTCTTC.

This clonotype was seen a few times. The V gene is TRBV7-9, the J gene TRBJ1-2, with 8 bases aligning to TRBD1. V was clipped by 5 bases and J by 2 bases; unmatched bases: 7. This CDR3 spans 15 amino acids. Germline assignment: CDR1 SEHNR and CDR2 FQNEAQ (reference sequence). CDR3 sequence (DNA): TGTGCCAGCAGCACCGGACAGGGCCGGAACTATGGCTACACCTTC. Its protein product is CASSTGQGRNYGYTF.

By its share, this clonotype is medium-sized. V gene TRBV7-9 combines with J gene TRBJ2-1; possible D gene TRBD2, 6 bases. V lost 5 bases and J lost 0, with 11 bases in between. Germline CDR1 and CDR2: SEHNR and FQNEAQ (reference sequence). The CDR3 has 15 amino acids. Here the CDR3 DNA reads TGTGCCAGCAGCCCGGGACTGAGCTCCTACAATGAGCAGTTCTTC. It encodes CASSPGLSSYNEQFF.

Ten or more counts support this clonotype. This chain uses TRBV20-1 with TRBJ1-1; D is ambiguous. The CDR3 extends over 12 amino acids. Germline V gene lookup returns CDR1 DFQATT and CDR2 SNEGSKA (reference sequence). Trimming shortened V by 0 bases and J by 3 bases, and 5 bases separated the two germline ends. In DNA form, the CDR3 reads TGCAGTGCTAGAGACGACGACACTGAAGCTTTCTTT. Translation gives CSARDDDTEAFF.

The CDR3 DNA reads as TGTGCCAGCAGTTACTCGGGACTAGCGGCCCCCCGCCAAATTTACAATGAGCAGTTCTTC. This gives the protein CASSYSGLAAPRQIYNEQFF. This chain joins TRBV6-2 or TRBV6-3 and TRBJ2-1; 11 nucleotides line up with TRBD2. V was pared by 0 bases and J by 4 bases, with 14 bases of the junction left unmatched. Germline V gives CDR1 MNHEY, CDR2 SVGEGT. The CDR3 is 20 amino acids.

The sample holds a few counts of this clonotype. The rearrangement uses TRBV5-1 and TRBJ1-2; 8 bases fit TRBD1. V shed 3 bases, J shed 6 bases, and the junction held 4 bases outside the gene matches. Germline V gene sequence: CDR1 SGHRS, CDR2 YFSETQ. The CDR3 has 13 residues. This CDR3 is CASSSGQGDGYTF. DNA for the CDR3: TGCGCCAGCAGCTCCGGACAGGGAGATGGCTACACCTTC.

This rearrangement joins TRBV6-6 to TRBJ2-1, with D hard to call. V lost 6 bases, J lost 7 bases, and 7 bases lay in between. The CDR3 loop spans 11 amino acids. CDR1 MNHNY and CDR2 SVGAGI come from the germline V gene (reference sequence). The DNA for the CDR3 is TGTGCCAGCAGCGAGAGGAATGAGCAGTTCTTC. Its protein is CASSERNEQFF.

This clonotype has more than one count but fewer than ten. The genes are TRBV30 and TRBJ2-5; 8 bases agree with TRBD2. CDR3 length: 11 residues. Germline CDR1 and CDR2: GTSNPN and SVGIG (reference sequence). Losses at the gene ends were 5 bases for V and 13 bases for J; bases not matched to a gene: 9. CDR3 sequence reads: CAWVTSAGLYF. The CDR3 region has the DNA TGTGCCTGGGTGACTAGCGCCGGATTGTACTTC.

This clonotype was counted at least ten times. The gene calls are TRBV5-6 and TRBJ2-7; 8 bases fit TRBD2. CDR1 and CDR2 from the germline V gene are SGHDT and YYEEEE. The CDR3 runs to 15 residues. Trimming cost V 3 bases and J 2 bases; bases outside gene matches: 7. The CDR3: CASSSRLARAYEQYF. CDR3 DNA sequence: TGTGCCAGCAGCTCGCGACTAGCGAGAGCCTACGAGCAGTACTTC.

This clonotype has at least ten counts. This chain uses TRBV15 with TRBJ2-1, with TRBD2 as a possible D gene (6 bases). CDR3 length: 14 residues. V was cut by 7 bases and J by 3 bases, with 13 bases left in between. Germline V gives CDR1 LNHNV, CDR2 YYDKDF (reference sequence). In nucleotides, the CDR3 is TGTGCCACCAATGGGGTAGCGGACTACAATGAGCAGTTCTTC. Translating it yields CATNGVADYNEQFF.

The sample holds many counts of this clonotype. This chain joins TRBV7-9 and TRBJ1-5, with D perhaps matching TRBD1 (6 bases). The CDR3 length is 14 residues. With 5 bases removed from V and 3 bases from J, the gap between germline ends came to 11 bases. Germline values: CDR1 SEHNR, CDR2 FQNEAQ (reference sequence). CDR3 region: CASSPGDTNQPQHF. Written as DNA, the CDR3 is TGTGCCAGCAGCCCTGGGGACACCAATCAGCCCCAGCATTTT.

In its sample, this clonotype was seen many times. J is TRBJ2-1 and V is TRBV7-9; D is unresolved. Trimming stripped 8 bases from V and 5 bases from J, with 10 bases between. CDR1 is SEHNR and CDR2 is FQNEAQ in the germline V gene (reference sequence). This CDR3 region has 12 residues. The CDR3 is CASSNDHNEQFF. The CDR3 DNA reads TGTGCCAGCTCGAACGACCACAATGAGCAGTTCTTC.

This clonotype was detected ten times or more. The chain links TRBV20-1 to TRBJ1-4; D may be TRBD1 (6 bases). Trimming pared 5 bases from V and 7 bases from J, leaving 17 bases between. Germline V CDR1 and CDR2: DFQATT, SNEGSKA (reference sequence). The CDR3 consists of 14 residues. The CDR3 region has the DNA TGCAGTGCTCCATTGGGGGGGCAAGGTGAAAAACTGTTTTTT. This encodes CSAPLGGQGEKLFF.

This clonotype was recorded at least ten times. The chain links TRBV7-7 to TRBJ2-3, with D unclear. Trimming shortened V by 2 bases and J by 1 base, and 7 bases separated the two germline ends. CDR1 and CDR2 (germline): SSHAT, FNYEAQ (reference sequence). There are 14 residues in the CDR3. The CDR3 reads CASSLTARTDTQYF. The CDR3 DNA follows: TGTGCCAGCAGCTTAACAGCACGCACAGATACGCAGTATTTT.

This clonotype has ten or more counts. The J gene is TRBJ1-5, the V gene TRBV5-8; a possible D gene is TRBD1 (5 bases). V lost 2 bases and J 1 base, leaving 10 bases between the germline ends. This CDR3 spans 15 amino acids. The V gene's germline CDR1 is SGHTS and CDR2 YDEGEE. CDR3 region: CASSLPGPSNQPQHF. The CDR3 region has the DNA TGTGCCAGCAGCTTACCGGGGCCGAGCAATCAGCCCCAGCATTTT. Variable domain in full (rest from reference TRBV5-8 and TRBJ1-5): EAGVTQSPTHLIKTRGQQATLRCSPISGHTSVYWYQQALGLGLQFLLWYDEGEERNRGNFPPRFSGRQFPNYSSELNVNALELEDSALYLCASSLPGPSNQPQHFGDGTRLSIL.